This T cell receptor (beta chain) was retrieved from a study of T cell responses to AZD1222 COVID-19 vaccine. Points on this clone: Its specificity is unknown.

Study outcomes and limitations: Dominant CD4 TCR responses targeted spike regions 160-218 and 743-854. Clonal diversity was possibly underestimated; the donors were predominantly white British and more often female. Per reports, nearly half of all spike-specific TCRs target regions that are unmutated in variants.

TCRdb's copy holds only in-frame clones and misses some; the assay was immunoSEQ multiplex PCR. The sample lists about 180,000 clones, around 90% occurring once. The clonotype originates from an adult who received the AZD1222 COVID-19 vaccine. The source was peripheral blood, collected 28 days after the second AZD1222 dose.

CDR3 region: CASSQTLEAFF. The CDR3 DNA follows: TGCGCCAGCAGCCAGACCCTAGAAGCTTTCTTT. The rearrangement uses TRBV10-2 and TRBJ1-1; D is ambiguous. CDR3 length: 11 residues. V dropped 6 bases and J dropped 8 bases, with 10 bases sitting between them. Germline loops: CDR1 WSHSY, CDR2 SAAADI.